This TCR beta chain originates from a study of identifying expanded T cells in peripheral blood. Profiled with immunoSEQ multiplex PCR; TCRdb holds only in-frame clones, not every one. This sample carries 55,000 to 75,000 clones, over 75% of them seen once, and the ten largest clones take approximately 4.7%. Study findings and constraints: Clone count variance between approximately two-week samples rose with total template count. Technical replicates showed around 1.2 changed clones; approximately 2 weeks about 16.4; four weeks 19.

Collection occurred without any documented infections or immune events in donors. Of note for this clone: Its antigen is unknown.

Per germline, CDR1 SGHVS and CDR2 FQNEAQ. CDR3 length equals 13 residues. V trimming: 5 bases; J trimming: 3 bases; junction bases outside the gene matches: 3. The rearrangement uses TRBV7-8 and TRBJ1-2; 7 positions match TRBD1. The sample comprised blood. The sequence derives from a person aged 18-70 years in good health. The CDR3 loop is CASSAGGDYGYTF. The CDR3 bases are TGTGCCAGCAGCGCAGGGGGTGACTATGGCTACACCTTC.